This entry is about one T cell receptor beta chain. No antigen is known for it. The repertoire was sequenced with immunoSEQ multiplex PCR; TCRdb's copy has only in-frame clones and lacks some. The repertoire holds approximately 64,000 clones, with roughly 84% as singletons. The CDR3 covers 11 residues. The ends lost 5 bases at V and 5 bases at J; junction bases unmatched: 2. Germline CDR1 DFQATT, CDR2 SNEGSKA (reference sequence). The data originate from a study of T cell responses to AZD1222 COVID-19 vaccine. Whole-study results and caveats: Spike-spanning, vaccine-associated CD4 TCRs were dominant at 160-218 and 743-854. Baseline antibody screening turned up just six seropositive AZD1222 recipients. Nearly half of spike-specific TCRs reportedly go after variant regions that carry no mutations.

The chain joins TRBV20-1 to TRBJ2-5; TRBD1 aligns across 7 bases. This TCR derives from an adult in good health. Sequencing was performed on peripheral blood, taken on day 0 of AZD1222 vaccination. The chain's CDR3 is CSAYRGETQYF. CDR3 nucleotides: TGCAGTGCTTACAGGGGTGAGACCCAGTACTTC.